These 18 T cell receptor beta chains were all obtained from the same sample, sequenced in a study of PD-1 blockade in mismatch repair-deficient tumors. TCRdb's copy holds only in-frame clones and misses some; the assay was immunoSEQ multiplex PCR. This table has around 62,000 clones, 60% to 80% appearing once. The sequences come from peripheral blood, collected 2 weeks after starting pembrolizumab. These receptors all come from an adult with mismatch repair-deficient cancer.

The V and J genes are TRBV27 and TRBJ2-5; D assignment may be TRBD1 or TRBD2 (6 bases each). V gave up 5 bases and J gave up 2 bases, with 21 bases separating them. The CDR3 runs to 17 residues. The V gene's germline CDR1 is MNHEY and CDR2 SMNVEV (reference sequence). The CDR3 spells CASSPFYRGRLQETQYF. CDR3 coding DNA: TGTGCCAGCAGTCCCTTCTACCGGGGGCGCTTACAAGAGACCCAGTACTTC.

This clone was detected only a few times. The genes are TRBV2 and TRBJ1-2; 7 positions agree with TRBD1. From germline, CDR1 is SNHLY and CDR2 FYNNEI. The CDR3 is 14 amino acids. V was clipped by 1 base and J by 3 bases; unmatched bases: 2. CDR3 nucleotide sequence: TGTGCCAGCAGTGAAGACAGGGGACACTATGGCTACACCTTC. Protein product: CASSEDRGHYGYTF.

Regarding this clone: An end of the junction does not agree with germline; a read error may underlie this. This chain uses TRBV19 with TRBJ1-3; D possibly corresponds to TRBD1 (5 bases). From germline, CDR1 is LNHDA and CDR2 SQIVND (reference sequence). This CDR3 region has 13 residues. CDR3: CASSMSRRGPDVF. The DNA of the CDR3 is TGTGCCAGTAGTATGAGTCGGCGGGGCCCCGACGTGTTT.

The chain links TRBV29-1 to TRBJ1-1; D not resolved. CDR1 SQVTM and CDR2 ANQGSEA come from the germline V gene. The CDR3 is 10 amino acids. Trimming shortened V by 4 bases and J by 4 bases, and 4 bases separated the two germline ends. CDR3 nucleotides: TGCAGCGTTGTATTCACTGAAGCTTTCTTT. Amino acid sequence: CSVVFTEAFF.

This clone is termed medium-sized (0.01 to 0.1%). The CDR3: CASSLAEFGGELFF. The CDR3 nucleotides are TGTGCCAGCAGCTTAGCAGAATTCGGCGGGGAGCTGTTTTTT. The chain links TRBV7-9 to TRBJ2-2; D not certain. The V gene's germline CDR1 is SEHNR and CDR2 FQNEAQ (reference sequence). V gave up 0 bases and J gave up 7 bases, with 9 bases separating them. There are 14 residues in the CDR3.

The chain couples TRBV7-3 to TRBJ2-7; D is perhaps TRBD2 (6 bases). Trimming pared 2 bases from V and 4 bases from J, leaving 9 bases between. Germline V gives CDR1 SGHTA, CDR2 FQGTGA. The CDR3 length is 13 residues. In nucleotides, the CDR3 is TGTGCCAGCAGCTTACAGGGAGGATACGAGCAGTACTTC. It codes for CASSLQGGYEQYF.

The chain joins TRBV29-1 to TRBJ2-1; 12 positions match TRBD2. Germline V gene data show CDR1 as SQVTM and CDR2 as ANQGSEA. The CDR3 consists of 19 residues. Germline trimming cut 0 bases from V and 7 bases from J; bases unmatched to any gene: 16. In DNA, the CDR3 is TGCAGCGTTGAAGATCGAGGCACTAGCGGGAGGAATCGCCCAAATGAGCAGTTCTTC. It specifies CSVEDRGTSGRNRPNEQFF.

The chain is built from TRBV4-3 and TRBJ2-7; 8 bases fit TRBD1. Germline-derived CDR1 and CDR2 are LGHNA and YSLEER. The CDR3 length is 15 residues. J was trimmed by 1 base and V by 3 bases; bases with no gene match: 5. The CDR3 bases are TGCGCCAGCAGCCATTCCGGGACAGGATCCTACGAGCAGTACTTC. Residues: CASSHSGTGSYEQYF.

This chain joins TRBV14 and TRBJ2-1; TRBD1 matches at 8 bases. Trimming took 4 bases from V and 2 from J; bases not matched to a gene: 10. Germline values: CDR1 SGHDN, CDR2 FVKESK. The CDR3 runs to 17 residues. CDR3 amino acids: CASSPRTGKDTYNEQFF. CDR3 nucleotide sequence: TGTGCCAGCAGCCCAAGGACAGGGAAGGACACCTACAATGAGCAGTTCTTC.

By its share, this clone is medium-sized. The chain combines TRBV29-1 with TRBJ1-2; a weak D match, TRBD1 (6 bases). CDR1 and CDR2 (germline): SQVTM, ANQGSEA. The CDR3 runs to 15 residues. V was trimmed by 1 base and J by 3 bases, leaving 15 bases between them. For the CDR3, the DNA is TGCAGCGTTGAAGCCCCGGGGGGCTGGGACTATGGCTACACCTTC. Amino acid sequence: CSVEAPGGWDYGYTF.

CDR3 DNA sequence: TGTGCCAGCAGCTTCGGGACGCCAAATGAAAAACTGTTTTTT. As protein: CASSFGTPNEKLFF. J is TRBJ1-4 and V is TRBV5-6; perhaps TRBD1 as D (5 bases). The CDR3 has 14 residues. The V end was cut by 2 bases, the J end by 5 bases, with 10 bases between. Germline loops: CDR1 SGHDT, CDR2 YYEEEE.

The V call is TRBV2, the J call TRBJ1-4; perhaps TRBD1 as D (5 bases). Germline CDR1 and CDR2: SNHLY and FYNNEI. The V end lost 7 bases, the J end lost 10 bases, and 16 bases lay between the germline ends. The CDR3 consists of 13 residues. The CDR3 DNA reads TGTGCCAGCAACACGAGGGGCGTCGGAAAACTGTTTTTT. It is translated as CASNTRGVGKLFF.

This clone was recorded a few times. This sequence joins TRBV5-1 and TRBJ2-7, with 14 bases lining up with TRBD2. CDR3 size: 15 residues. CDR1 SGHRS and CDR2 YFSETQ come from the germline V gene. V shed 3 bases and J 5 bases; nucleotides not matched to a gene: 4. CDR3 in amino acids: CASSSTSGRVDEQYF. CDR3 in DNA: TGCGCCAGCAGCTCGACTAGCGGGAGGGTCGACGAGCAGTACTTC.

The rearrangement links TRBV11-1 to TRBJ1-1; D remains unclear. Germline CDR1 SGHAT, CDR2 FQDESV (reference sequence). The CDR3 loop spans 13 amino acids. V was trimmed by 5 bases and J by 5 bases, leaving 12 bases between them. The DNA for the CDR3 is TGTGCCAGCAGCCAAGCTTCATATACTGAAGCTTTCTTT. Protein product: CASSQASYTEAFF. The full variable domain, with the rest looked up from reference TRBV11-1 and TRBJ1-1, is EAEVAQSPRYKITEKSQAVAFWCDPISGHATLYWYRQILGQGPELLVQFQDESVVDDSQLPKDRFSAERLKGVDSTLKIQPAELGDSAMYLCASSQASYTEAFFGQGTRLTVV.

This clone was counted between two and nine times. The J gene is TRBJ2-1, the V gene TRBV9; TRBD2 agrees at 8 bases. Germline V gives CDR1 SGDLS, CDR2 YYNGEE. J lost 8 bases, V lost 2 bases, and 21 bases had no gene match. The CDR3 spans 19 residues. The CDR3 DNA reads TGTGCCAGCAGCGTGGCCCCCTGGCAAGCGGGAGAGAACGAGGATGAGCAGTTCTTC. Translation gives CASSVAPWQAGENEDEQFF.

Only one count was recorded for this clone. This rearrangement joins TRBV4-1 to TRBJ1-4, with D possibly being TRBD1 (5 bases). This CDR3 has 16 residues. Germline assignment: CDR1 MGHRA and CDR2 YSYEKL. V lost 6 bases and J 5 bases, leaving 19 bases between the germline ends. The CDR3 spells CASRQESWTKNEKLFF. Written as DNA, the CDR3 is TGCGCCAGCAGACAGGAGTCTTGGACAAAAAATGAAAAACTGTTTTTT.

The V call is TRBV29-1, the J call TRBJ2-5; 7 bases are shared with TRBD2. CDR3 size: 13 residues. After removal of 8 bases from V and 1 base from J, the junction contained 7 bases not matched to a gene. Germline V gives CDR1 SQVTM, CDR2 ANQGSEA. The CDR3 DNA reads as TGCAGCTCAGGGACTAACACCCAAGAGACCCAGTACTTC. Protein: CSSGTNTQETQYF.

The rearrangement links TRBV30 to TRBJ2-5; D is uncertain. The V end lost 2 bases, the J end lost 4 bases, and 11 bases lay between the germline ends. The germline gives CDR1 GTSNPN, CDR2 SVGIG (reference sequence). The CDR3 contains 13 residues. The CDR3 loop reads CAWSKRFGETQYF. The DNA for the CDR3 is TGTGCCTGGAGTAAGAGGTTCGGAGAGACCCAGTACTTC.